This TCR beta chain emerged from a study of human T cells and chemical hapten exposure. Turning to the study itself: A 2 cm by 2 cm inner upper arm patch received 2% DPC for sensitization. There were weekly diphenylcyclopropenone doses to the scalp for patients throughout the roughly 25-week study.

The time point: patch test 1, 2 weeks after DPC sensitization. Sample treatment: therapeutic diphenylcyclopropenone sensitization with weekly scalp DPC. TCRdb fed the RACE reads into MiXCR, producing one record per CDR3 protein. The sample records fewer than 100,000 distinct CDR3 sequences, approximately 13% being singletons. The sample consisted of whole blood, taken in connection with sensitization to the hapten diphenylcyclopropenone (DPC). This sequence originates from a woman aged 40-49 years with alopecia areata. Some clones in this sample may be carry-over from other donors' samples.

The CDR3 is CASSQSQGRYGYTF. The CDR3 DNA sequence: TGTGCCAGCAGCCAATCACAGGGACGGTATGGCTACACCTTC. This chain connects TRBV14 to TRBJ1-2; TRBD1 might be the D (6 bases). This CDR3 contains 14 residues. The V and J ends lost 2 bases and 5 bases respectively, with 12 bases between them. In germline, CDR1 is SGHDN, CDR2 FVKESK.